The T cell receptor (beta chain) described here comes from a study of blood T cells in healthy people across ages. Study results and caveats: Observed TCR beta diversity per million T cells went down as age went up. This fall followed a roughly linear course with age.

For the second PCR, which ran for 7 to 11 cycles, a sample-barcoded 5' primer and a J-beta primer mix were used. Using its own MiXCR run on the 5' RACE reads, TCRdb lists one record per CDR3 protein. The data show hundreds of thousands of distinct CDR3 sequences, approximately 21% seen once. The CDR3 is 12 amino acids. In germline, CDR1 is SGHTA, CDR2 FQGNSA. Trimming took off 6 bases at V and 7 bases at J, with 12 bases between the two ends. In the case of this clonotype: What it recognizes is unknown.

Sequenced material: blood. The sequence was obtained from a man in his 70s in good health. The chain combines TRBV7-2 with TRBJ1-1, with D perhaps matching TRBD1 (5 bases). This CDR3 reads CASRGWTLEAFF. CDR3 DNA: TGTGCCAGCAGGGGATGGACACTTGAAGCTTTCTTT.